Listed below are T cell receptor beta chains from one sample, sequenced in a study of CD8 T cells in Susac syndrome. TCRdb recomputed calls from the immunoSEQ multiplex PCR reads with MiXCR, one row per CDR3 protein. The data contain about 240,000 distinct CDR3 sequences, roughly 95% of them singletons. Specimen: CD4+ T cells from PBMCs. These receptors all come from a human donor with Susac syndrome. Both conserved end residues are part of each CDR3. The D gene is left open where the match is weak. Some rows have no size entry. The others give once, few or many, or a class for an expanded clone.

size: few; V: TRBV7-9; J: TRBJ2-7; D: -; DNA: TGTGCCAGCAGCTTAGCGTCCGGGGACTACGAGCAGTACTTC; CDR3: CASSLASGDYEQYF
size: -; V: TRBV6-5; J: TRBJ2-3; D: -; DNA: TGTGCCAGCTGTGCGGTAAGCACAGATACGCAGTATTTT; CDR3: CASCAVSTDTQYF
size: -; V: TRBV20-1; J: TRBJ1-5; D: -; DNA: TGCAGTGCTATGAGCAGTGTAAATCAGCCCCAGCATTTT; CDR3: CSAMSSVNQPQHF
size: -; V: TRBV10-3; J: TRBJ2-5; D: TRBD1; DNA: TGTGCCATCAGTGGGACAGGGTACCAAGAGACCCAGTACTTC; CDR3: CAISGTGYQETQYF
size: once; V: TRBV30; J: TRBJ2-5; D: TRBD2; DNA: TGTGCCTGGAGTCAACCTTGGGGGAGGGCCCTCGGAGAGACCCAGTACTTC; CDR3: CAWSQPWGRALGETQYF
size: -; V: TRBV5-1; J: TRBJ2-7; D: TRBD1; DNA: TGCGCCAGCAGCCCGGACAGGGGTTTCGACGAGCAGTACTTC; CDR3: CASSPDRGFDEQYF
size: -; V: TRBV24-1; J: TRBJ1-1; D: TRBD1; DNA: TGTGCCACCAGTGGACCGGGACAGGGGAGAAGTACTGAAGCTTTCTTT; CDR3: CATSGPGQGRSTEAFF
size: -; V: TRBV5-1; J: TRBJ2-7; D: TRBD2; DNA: TGCGCCAGCAGCACCGAATTTAGCGGGAGGGCCCACGAGCAGTACTTC; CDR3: CASSTEFSGRAHEQYF
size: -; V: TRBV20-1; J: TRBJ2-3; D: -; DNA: TGCAGTGCTCGAAGGGGGGACACAGATACGCAGTATTTT; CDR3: CSARRGDTDTQYF
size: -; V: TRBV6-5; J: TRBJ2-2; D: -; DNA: TGTGCCAGCAGTTACCCCCTGGCGAGGCCACCAGGGACCGGGGAGCTGTTTTTT; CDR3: CASSYPLARPPGTGELFF
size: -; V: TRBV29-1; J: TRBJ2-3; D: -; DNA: TGCAGCGTTGAATACGGTGGAGCGGGCACAGATACGCAGTATTTT; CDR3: CSVEYGGAGTDTQYF
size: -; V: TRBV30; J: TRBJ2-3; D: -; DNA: TGTGCCTGGAGTGTCTCAACTTCGTCGGGCACAGATACGCAGTATTTT; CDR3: CAWSVSTSSGTDTQYF
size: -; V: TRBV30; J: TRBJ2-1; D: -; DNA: TGTGCCTGGAGTGGAGGGGACGATGAGCAGTTCTTC; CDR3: CAWSGGDDEQFF
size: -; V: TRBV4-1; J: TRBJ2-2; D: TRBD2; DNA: TGCGCCAGCAGCCGTGGGACTAGCGGTTTGACCGGGGAGCTGTTTTTT; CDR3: CASSRGTSGLTGELFF
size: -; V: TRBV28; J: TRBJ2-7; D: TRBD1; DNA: TGTGCCAGCGGCCGACAGGGCGCCTACGAGCAGTACTTC; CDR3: CASGRQGAYEQYF
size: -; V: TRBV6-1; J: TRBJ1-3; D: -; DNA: TGTGCCAGCGGTCACCAGGGTGAGGGAAACACCATATATTTT; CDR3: CASGHQGEGNTIYF
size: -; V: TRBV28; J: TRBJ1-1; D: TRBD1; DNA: TGTGCCAGCAGTCGGACAGGGGCGGTTATGAACACTGAAGCTTTCTTT; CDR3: CASSRTGAVMNTEAFF
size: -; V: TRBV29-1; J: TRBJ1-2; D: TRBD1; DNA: TGCAGCGTTGAACGGACAGGGACGGACTATGGCTACACCTTC; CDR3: CSVERTGTDYGYTF